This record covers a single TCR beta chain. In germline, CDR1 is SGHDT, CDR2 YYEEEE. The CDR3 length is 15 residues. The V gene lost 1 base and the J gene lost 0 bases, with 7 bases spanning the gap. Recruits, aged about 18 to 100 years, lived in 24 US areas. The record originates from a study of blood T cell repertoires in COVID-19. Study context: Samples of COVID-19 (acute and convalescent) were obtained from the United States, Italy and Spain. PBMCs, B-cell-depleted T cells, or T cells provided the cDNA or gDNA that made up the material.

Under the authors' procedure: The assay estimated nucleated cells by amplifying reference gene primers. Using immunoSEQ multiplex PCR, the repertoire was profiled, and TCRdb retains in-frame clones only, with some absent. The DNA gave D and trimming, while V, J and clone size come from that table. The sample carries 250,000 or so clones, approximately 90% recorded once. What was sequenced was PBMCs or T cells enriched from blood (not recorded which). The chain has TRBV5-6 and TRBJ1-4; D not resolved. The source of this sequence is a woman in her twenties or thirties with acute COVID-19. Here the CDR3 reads CASSLIAATNEKLFF. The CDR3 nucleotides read TGTGCCAGCAGCTTGATTGCAGCAACTAATGAAAAACTGTTTTTT.